Sequencing of this TCR beta chain was carried out in a study of graft-versus-host responses after intestinal transplantation. About the research overall: Recipients obtained multivisceral, liver-intestinal, or isolated intestinal transplants.

Assay: immunoSEQ multiplex PCR; the TCRdb copy retains only in-frame clones and omits some. Altogether over 15,000 clones are present, around 33% being singletons, with the ten largest covering more than 1.5%. Trimming stripped 8 bases from V and 5 bases from J, with 19 bases between. The CDR3 is 14 residues long. CDR1 MNHNS and CDR2 SASEGT come from the germline V gene. The starting material was alloreactive CD4+ T cells from a mixed lymphocyte reaction culture, obtained before transplantation. Subset denoted: CFSE-low proliferating T cells sorted from roughly 6-day pre-transplant mixed lymphocyte reaction (GvH or HvG direction). This rearrangement joins TRBV6-1 to TRBJ2-7; a weak D match, TRBD1 (7 bases). The clonotype originates from a human patient who was an organ donor for intestinal transplantation. The CDR3: CASGIAGGRDEQYF. CDR3 sequence (DNA): TGTGCCAGCGGGATAGCAGGGGGGCGCGACGAGCAGTACTTC.